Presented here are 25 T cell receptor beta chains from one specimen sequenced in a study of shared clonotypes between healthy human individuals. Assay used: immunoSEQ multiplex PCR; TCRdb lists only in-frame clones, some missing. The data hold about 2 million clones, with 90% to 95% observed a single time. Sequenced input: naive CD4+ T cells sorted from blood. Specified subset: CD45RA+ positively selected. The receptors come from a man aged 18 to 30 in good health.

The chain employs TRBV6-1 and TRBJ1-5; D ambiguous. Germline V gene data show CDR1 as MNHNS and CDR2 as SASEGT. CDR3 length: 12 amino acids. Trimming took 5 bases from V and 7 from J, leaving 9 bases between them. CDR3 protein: CASSHGLQPQHF. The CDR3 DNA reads TGTGCCAGCAGTCATGGCTTGCAGCCCCAGCATTTT.

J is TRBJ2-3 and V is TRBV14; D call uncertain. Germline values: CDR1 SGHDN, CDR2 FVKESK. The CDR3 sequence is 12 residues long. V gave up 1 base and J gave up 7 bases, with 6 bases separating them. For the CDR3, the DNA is TGTGCCAGCAGCCAAGGACTTTATACGCAGTATTTT. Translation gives CASSQGLYTQYF.

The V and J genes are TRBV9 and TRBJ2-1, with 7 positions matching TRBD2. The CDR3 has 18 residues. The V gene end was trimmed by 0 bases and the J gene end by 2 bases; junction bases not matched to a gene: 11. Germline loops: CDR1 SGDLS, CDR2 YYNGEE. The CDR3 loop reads CASSVGWGGGRTYNEQFF. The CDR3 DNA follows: TGTGCCAGCAGCGTAGGTTGGGGTGGCGGGAGAACCTACAATGAGCAGTTCTTC.

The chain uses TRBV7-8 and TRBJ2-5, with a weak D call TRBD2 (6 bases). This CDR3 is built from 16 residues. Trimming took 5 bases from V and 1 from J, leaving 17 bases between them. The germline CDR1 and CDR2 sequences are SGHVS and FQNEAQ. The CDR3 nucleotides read TGTGCCAGCAGCCCTATCAGTACTAGCCTCCAAGAGACCCAGTACTTC. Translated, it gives CASSPISTSLQETQYF.

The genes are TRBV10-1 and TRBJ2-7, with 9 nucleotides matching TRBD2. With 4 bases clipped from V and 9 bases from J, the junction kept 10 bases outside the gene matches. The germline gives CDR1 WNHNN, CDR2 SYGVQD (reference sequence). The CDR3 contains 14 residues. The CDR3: CASSARTSVSGQYF. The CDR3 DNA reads TGCGCCAGCAGTGCTCGGACTAGCGTCTCGGGGCAGTACTTC.

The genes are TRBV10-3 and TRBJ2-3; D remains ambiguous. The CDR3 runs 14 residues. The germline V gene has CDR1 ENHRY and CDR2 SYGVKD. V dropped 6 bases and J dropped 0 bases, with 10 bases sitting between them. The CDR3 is CAIRWGTSTDTQYF. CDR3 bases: TGTGCCATCAGGTGGGGTACTAGCACAGATACGCAGTATTTT.

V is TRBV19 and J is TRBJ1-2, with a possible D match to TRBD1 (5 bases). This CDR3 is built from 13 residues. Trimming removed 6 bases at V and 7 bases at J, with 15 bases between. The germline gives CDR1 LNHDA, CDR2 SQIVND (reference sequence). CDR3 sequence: CASRNGGERGYTF. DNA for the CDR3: TGTGCCAGTAGGAACGGGGGAGAGCGTGGCTACACCTTC. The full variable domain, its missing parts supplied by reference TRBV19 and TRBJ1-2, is DGGITQSPKYLFRKEGQNVTLSCEQNLNHDAMYWYRQDPGQGLRLIYYSQIVNDFQKGDIAEGYSVSREKKESFPLTVTSAQKNPTAFYLCASRNGGERGYTFGSGTRLTVV.

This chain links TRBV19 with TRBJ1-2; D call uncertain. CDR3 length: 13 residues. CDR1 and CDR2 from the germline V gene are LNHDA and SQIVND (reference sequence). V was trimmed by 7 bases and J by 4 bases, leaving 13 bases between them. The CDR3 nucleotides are TGTGCCAGTAATCACATGAAGGGCTATGGCTACACCTTC. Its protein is CASNHMKGYGYTF.

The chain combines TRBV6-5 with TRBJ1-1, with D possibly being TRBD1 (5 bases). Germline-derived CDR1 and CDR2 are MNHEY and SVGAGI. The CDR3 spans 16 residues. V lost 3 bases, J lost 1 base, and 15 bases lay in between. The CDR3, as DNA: TGTGCCAGCAGTTATGACCCTCTAACAGGGAACACTGAAGCTTTCTTT. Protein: CASSYDPLTGNTEAFF.

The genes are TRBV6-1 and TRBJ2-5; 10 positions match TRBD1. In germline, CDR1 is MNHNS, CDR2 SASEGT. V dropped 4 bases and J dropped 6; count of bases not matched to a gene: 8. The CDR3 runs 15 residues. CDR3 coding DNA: TGTGCCAGCAGTGCCGCGGGACAGGGGTTCAAGACCCAGTACTTC. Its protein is CASSAAGQGFKTQYF.

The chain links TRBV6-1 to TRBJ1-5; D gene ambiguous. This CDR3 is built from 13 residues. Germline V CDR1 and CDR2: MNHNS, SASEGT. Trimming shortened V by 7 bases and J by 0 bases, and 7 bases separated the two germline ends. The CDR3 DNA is TGTGCCAGCAACCGTGTTAGCAATCAGCCCCAGCATTTT. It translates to CASNRVSNQPQHF.

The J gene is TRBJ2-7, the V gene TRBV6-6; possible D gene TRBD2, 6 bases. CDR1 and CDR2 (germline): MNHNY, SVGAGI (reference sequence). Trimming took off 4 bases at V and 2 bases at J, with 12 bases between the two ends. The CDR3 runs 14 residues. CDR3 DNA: TGTGCCAGCAGTTCCGGGACTTCGGCCTACGAGCAGTACTTC. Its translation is CASSSGTSAYEQYF.

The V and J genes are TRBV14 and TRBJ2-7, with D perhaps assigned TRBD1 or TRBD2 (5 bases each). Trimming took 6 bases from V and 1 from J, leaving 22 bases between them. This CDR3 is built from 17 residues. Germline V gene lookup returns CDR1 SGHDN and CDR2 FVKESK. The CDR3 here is CASSLATGTGISYEQYF. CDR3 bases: TGTGCCAGCAGTCTTGCTACCGGGACGGGGATTTCCTACGAGCAGTACTTC.

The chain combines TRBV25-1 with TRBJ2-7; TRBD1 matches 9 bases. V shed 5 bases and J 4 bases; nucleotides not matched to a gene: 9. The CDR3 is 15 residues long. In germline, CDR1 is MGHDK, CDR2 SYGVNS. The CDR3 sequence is CASSSSGTGSYEQYF. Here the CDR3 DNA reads TGTGCCAGCAGTTCTTCCGGGACAGGGTCTTACGAGCAGTACTTC.

The CDR3 coding sequence is TGTGCCAGCAGACGGACGGGATGGAACACTGAAGCTTTCTTT. Its translation is CASRRTGWNTEAFF. This chain connects TRBV25-1 to TRBJ1-1; D not certain. Germline V gene lookup returns CDR1 MGHDK and CDR2 SYGVNS. V shed 6 bases and J shed 1 base, with 12 bases lying between them. The CDR3 is 14 amino acids.

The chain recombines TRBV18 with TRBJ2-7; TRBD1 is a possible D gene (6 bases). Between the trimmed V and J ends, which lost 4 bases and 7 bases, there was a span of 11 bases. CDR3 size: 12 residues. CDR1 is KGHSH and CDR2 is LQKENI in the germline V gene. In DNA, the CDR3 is TGTGCCAGCTCACTACAGGGCTGGGAGCAGTACTTC. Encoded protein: CASSLQGWEQYF. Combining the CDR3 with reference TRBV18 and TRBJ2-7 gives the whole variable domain NAGVMQNPRHLVRRRGQEARLRCSPMKGHSHVYWYRQLPEEGLKFMVYLQKENIIDESGMPKERFSAEFPKEGPSILRIQQVVRGDSAAYFCASSLQGWEQYFGPGTRLTVT.

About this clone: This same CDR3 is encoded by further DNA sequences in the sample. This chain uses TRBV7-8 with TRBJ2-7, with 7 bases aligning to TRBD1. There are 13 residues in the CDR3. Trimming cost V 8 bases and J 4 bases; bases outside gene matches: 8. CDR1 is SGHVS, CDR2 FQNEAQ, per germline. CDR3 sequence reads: CASSRQGGYEQYF. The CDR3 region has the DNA TGTGCCAGCTCTCGACAGGGCGGTTACGAGCAGTACTTC. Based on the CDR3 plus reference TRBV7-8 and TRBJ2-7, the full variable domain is GAGVSQSPRYKVAKRGQDVALRCDPISGHVSLFWYQQALGQGPEFLTYFQNEAQLDKSGLPSDRFFAERPEGSVSTLKIQRTQQEDSAVYLCASSRQGGYEQYFGPGTRLTVT.

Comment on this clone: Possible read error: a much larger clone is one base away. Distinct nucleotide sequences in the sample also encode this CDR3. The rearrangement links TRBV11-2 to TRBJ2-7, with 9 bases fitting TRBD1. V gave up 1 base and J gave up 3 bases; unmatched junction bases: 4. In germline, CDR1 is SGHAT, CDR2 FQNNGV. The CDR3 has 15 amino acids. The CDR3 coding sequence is TGTGCCAGCAGCTTAGGGGGACAGGGTGTCTACGAGCAGTACTTC. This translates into CASSLGGQGVYEQYF.

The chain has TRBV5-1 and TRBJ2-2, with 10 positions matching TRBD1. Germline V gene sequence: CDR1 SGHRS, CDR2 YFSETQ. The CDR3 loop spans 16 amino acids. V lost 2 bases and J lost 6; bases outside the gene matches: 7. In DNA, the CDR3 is TGCGCCAGCAGCTTCACTCCGGGACAGGGGCCCGGGGAGCTGTTTTTT. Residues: CASSFTPGQGPGELFF.

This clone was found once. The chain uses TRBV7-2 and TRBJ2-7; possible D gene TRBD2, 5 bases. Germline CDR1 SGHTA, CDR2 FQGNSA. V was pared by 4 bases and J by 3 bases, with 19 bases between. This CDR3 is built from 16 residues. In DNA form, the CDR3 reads TGTGCCAGCAGCTCCCCACGGAGCGGAAGCCTCTACGAGCAGTACTTC. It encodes CASSSPRSGSLYEQYF. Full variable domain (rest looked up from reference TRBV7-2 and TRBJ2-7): GAGVSQSPSNKVTEKGKDVELRCDPISGHTALYWYRQSLGQGLEFLIYFQGNSAPDKSGLPSDRFSAERTGGSVSTLTIQRTQQEDSAVYLCASSSPRSGSLYEQYFGPGTRLTVT.

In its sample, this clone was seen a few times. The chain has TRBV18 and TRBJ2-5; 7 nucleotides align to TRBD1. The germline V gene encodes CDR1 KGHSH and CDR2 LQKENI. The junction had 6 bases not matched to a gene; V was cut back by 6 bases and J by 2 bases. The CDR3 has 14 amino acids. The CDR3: CASSLGQAQETQYF. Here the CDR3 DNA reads TGTGCCAGCTCTCTTGGACAGGCTCAAGAGACCCAGTACTTC.

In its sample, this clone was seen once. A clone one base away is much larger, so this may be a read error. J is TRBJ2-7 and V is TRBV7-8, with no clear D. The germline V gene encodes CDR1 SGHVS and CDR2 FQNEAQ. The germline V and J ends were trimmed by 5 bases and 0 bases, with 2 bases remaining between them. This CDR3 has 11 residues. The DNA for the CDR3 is TGTGCCAGCAGCGTCTCCTACGAGCAGTACTTC. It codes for CASSVSYEQYF.

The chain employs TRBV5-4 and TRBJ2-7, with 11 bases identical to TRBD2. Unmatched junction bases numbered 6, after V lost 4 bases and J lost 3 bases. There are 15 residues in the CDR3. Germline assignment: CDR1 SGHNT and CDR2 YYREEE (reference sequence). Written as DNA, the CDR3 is TGTGCCAGCAGCCTCATAGCGGGAGGGGTCTACGAGCAGTACTTC. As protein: CASSLIAGGVYEQYF.

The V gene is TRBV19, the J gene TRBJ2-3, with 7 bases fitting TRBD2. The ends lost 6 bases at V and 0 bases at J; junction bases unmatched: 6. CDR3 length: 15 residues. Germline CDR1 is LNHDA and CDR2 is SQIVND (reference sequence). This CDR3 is CASSSSSGSTDTQYF. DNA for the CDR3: TGTGCCAGTAGCTCGTCTAGCGGAAGCACAGATACGCAGTATTTT.

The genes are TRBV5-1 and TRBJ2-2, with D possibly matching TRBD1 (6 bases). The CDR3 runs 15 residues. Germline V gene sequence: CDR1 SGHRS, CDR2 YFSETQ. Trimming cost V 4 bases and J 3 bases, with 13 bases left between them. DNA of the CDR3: TGCGCCAGCAGCAGGGACACTGGAGACACCGGGGAGCTGTTTTTT. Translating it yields CASSRDTGDTGELFF.